One and the same sample provided the 9 T cell receptor beta chains below, sequenced in a study of memory CD4+ T cells and cytomegalovirus serostatus. Single viable CD3+CD4+CD8-CD45RO+ cells were sorted as the memory CD4+ T cells. Sequenced by immunoSEQ multiplex PCR; TCRdb stores in-frame clones only, minus some. The sample lists 50,000 to 60,000 clones, more than 70% occurring once. The sequencing input was memory CD4+ T cells from blood. These receptors came from an adult in good health and CMV-seropositive.

This chain's CDR3 is CARGDNAYEQYF. CDR3 bases: TGTGCCAGGGGGGACAACGCCTACGAGCAGTACTTC. J is TRBJ2-5 and V is TRBV2, with D tentatively TRBD1 (6 bases). The J call is uncertain, as TRBJ2-7 better fits the DNA end. CDR1 is SNHLY, CDR2 FYNNEI, per germline. This CDR3 comprises 12 residues.

The rearrangement uses TRBV4-3 and TRBJ1-4; no clear D gene. This CDR3 has 15 amino acids. The germline CDR1 and CDR2 sequences are LGHNA and YSLEER. V gave up 0 bases and J gave up 7 bases, with 12 bases separating them. Here the CDR3 reads CASSQEGKRSEKLFF. DNA of the CDR3: TGCGCCAGCAGCCAAGAAGGGAAGAGGAGTGAAAAACTGTTTTTT.

J is TRBJ2-1 and V is TRBV7-2; 14 nucleotides agree with TRBD2. The ends lost 5 bases at V and 7 bases at J; junction bases unmatched: 4. The CDR3 totals 15 residues. Germline V gene data show CDR1 as SGHTA and CDR2 as FQGNSA. CDR3 protein: CASSQGLAGGNEQFF. The DNA for the CDR3 is TGTGCCAGCAGCCAAGGACTAGCGGGAGGTAATGAGCAGTTCTTC.

CDR3 sequence reads: CASSLGSGGSQETQYF. The CDR3 region has the DNA TGTGCCAGCAGCTTAGGGAGCGGGGGATCCCAAGAGACCCAGTACTTC. V and J are TRBV7-9 and TRBJ2-5, with TRBD2 matching 8 bases. V shed 1 base, J shed 1 base, and the junction held 5 bases outside the gene matches. Per the germline V gene, CDR1 is SEHNR and CDR2 is FQNEAQ (reference sequence). This CDR3 has 16 amino acids.

The DNA for the CDR3 is TGTGCCAGCTCACCACGGGGACAAAAAAACACTGAAGCTTTCTTT. It encodes CASSPRGQKNTEAFF. The chain recombines TRBV18 with TRBJ1-1; tentative D call: TRBD1 (6 bases). The CDR3 runs to 15 residues. Germline V CDR1 and CDR2: KGHSH, LQKENI. V was clipped by 1 base and J by 2 bases, with 11 bases between them. The complete variable domain, with remaining parts taken from reference TRBV18 and TRBJ1-1, reads NAGVMQNPRHLVRRRGQEARLRCSPMKGHSHVYWYRQLPEEGLKFMVYLQKENIIDESGMPKERFSAEFPKEGPSILRIQQVVRGDSAAYFCASSPRGQKNTEAFFGQGTRLTVV.

This clone was observed a few times. The chain employs TRBV28 and TRBJ1-1, with a possible D match to TRBD1 (5 bases). The CDR3 spans 13 residues. The germline V and J ends were trimmed by 5 bases and 4 bases, with 11 bases remaining between them. The germline CDR1 and CDR2 sequences are MDHEN and SYDVKM. CDR3 sequence: CASSGGIGTEAFF. CDR3 sequence (DNA): TGTGCCAGCAGTGGGGGGATCGGCACTGAAGCTTTCTTT.

The DNA for the CDR3 is TGCGCCACCGCTGGTGCGTCTAGCACAGATACGCAGTATTTT. It codes for CATAGASSTDTQYF. The genes are TRBV10-2 and TRBJ2-3; D unresolved. Per the germline V gene, CDR1 is WSHSY and CDR2 is SAAADI. The CDR3 is 14 amino acids. Trimming removed 10 bases at V and 0 bases at J, with 14 bases between.

The CDR3 sequence: CASSLPGTVGEKLFF. The CDR3 bases are TGTGCCAGCAGCCTGCCCGGGACAGTAGGGGAAAAACTGTTTTTT. This chain links TRBV5-5 with TRBJ1-4; 7 bases fit TRBD1. V was clipped by 4 bases and J by 8 bases; unmatched bases: 11. Germline CDR1 reads SGHKS; CDR2 reads YYEKEE (reference sequence). This CDR3 is 15 amino acids long.

The chain uses TRBV15 and TRBJ2-2; 7 positions agree with TRBD1. V lost 5 bases to trimming and J lost 5 bases; unmatched junction nucleotides: 8. The CDR3 length is 15 residues. CDR1 LNHNV and CDR2 YYDKDF come from the germline V gene (reference sequence). CDR3 loop: CATSSTTGATGELFF. The CDR3 DNA reads TGTGCCACCAGCTCAACTACAGGGGCAACCGGGGAGCTGTTTTTT.